This T cell receptor (beta chain) was retrieved from a study of T-cell reconstitution after alpha-beta-depleted transplantation in children. In its sample, this clonotype was seen many times. The authors prepared the TCRbeta library with unique molecular identifiers. A single record per CDR3 protein comes from TCRdb applying MiXCR to the PCR reads. Of 150,000 to 200,000 distinct CDR3 sequences in the sample, roughly 6.8% were seen once. Specimen: PBMCs from the stem cell graft donor, collected from the stem cell graft. This receptor was taken from a human donor who donated a stem cell graft to a child with Wiskott-Aldrich syndrome.

The CDR3 loop reads CASSRDPSNQPQHF. The CDR3 region has the DNA TGCGCCAGCAGCCGGGACCCTAGCAATCAGCCCCAGCATTTT. This chain uses TRBV5-1 with TRBJ1-5; possible D gene TRBD1, 5 bases. This CDR3 spans 14 amino acids. In germline, CDR1 is SGHRS, CDR2 YFSETQ. Trimming stripped 4 bases from V and 0 bases from J, with 8 bases between.